Reported below is one TCR beta chain. What it binds is not known. The record originates from a study of cytomegalovirus exposure and HLA in healthy donors. The V and J ends lost 5 bases and 2 bases, in that order; junction bases with no gene match: 4. CDR1 is SGHTS, CDR2 YDEGEE, per germline. This CDR3 is built from 14 residues. It was with 60 Vbeta and 13 Jbeta primers that the PCR ran. Clones were sequenced by immunoSEQ multiplex PCR, and TCRdb holds only the in-frame ones, with some missing. The sample has approximately 180,000 clones; around four fifths are singletons. Study-wide findings and caveats: CMV serostatus was the only immune exposure information that was available.

The TCR sequence derives from a woman in her thirties in good health and CMV-seropositive. Input material: PBMCs. The chain carries TRBV5-8 and TRBJ1-2; TRBD1 agrees at 9 bases. CDR3 residues: CASSGTGKNYGYTF. The CDR3 DNA is TGTGCCAGCAGTGGGACAGGGAAAAACTATGGCTACACCTTC.